This is a list of T cell receptor beta chains from one sample in a study of shared clonotypes between healthy human individuals. The protocol was immunoSEQ multiplex PCR, while the TCRdb copy is restricted to in-frame clones and leaves out a portion. The sample lists about 1.5 million clones, 96% occurring once. The sample taken for sequencing was naive CD4+ T cells sorted from blood. The receptors were gathered from a man aged 30 to 45 in good health. CDR3s leave out the opening cysteine and the closing phenylalanine or tryptophan. A D gene is named only where the DNA matches it firmly. Not every row has a clone size; where given, it reads once, few, many or a size class.

j_call | d_call | v_call | clone_size | cdr3_aa
TRBJ1-2 | - | TRBV11-2 | - | ASSLSTARGGYT
TRBJ2-7 | TRBD1 | TRBV7-9 | once | ASSLVSWGTGADEQY
TRBJ2-5 | TRBD1 | TRBV7-2 | - | ASSLYAGGQETQY
TRBJ2-1 | - | TRBV11-2 | - | ASSLGGLTHNEQF
TRBJ2-1 | - | TRBV10-3 | - | AISEPRIRDNEQF
TRBJ1-2 | - | TRBV18 | - | ASSPLAKGPYGYT
TRBJ1-4 | - | TRBV27 | - | ASSRDRNKLF
TRBJ1-5 | - | TRBV12-1 | - | ASSRYRDRVFGSNQPQH
TRBJ2-5 | - | TRBV11-3 | - | ASSLQGREETQY
TRBJ2-7 | TRBD1 | TRBV28 | - | ASSNWDRLPYEQY
TRBJ1-5 | - | TRBV28 | - | ASSHLKDQPQH
TRBJ2-2 | TRBD2 | TRBV18 | - | ASSKREANLLGELF
TRBJ2-7 | TRBD1 | TRBV27 | - | ASSLTGSHEQY
TRBJ1-3 | TRBD1 | TRBV11-1 | - | ASSLTRTGRNTIY
TRBJ2-5 | - | TRBV5-4 | - | ASSPSGPRETQY
TRBJ2-7 | TRBD1 | TRBV7-9 | - | ASSRGTGGYNEQY
TRBJ2-1 | TRBD1 | TRBV5-6 | once | ASSPGQRRNEQF
TRBJ1-1 | - | TRBV18 | - | ASSPQNTEAF
TRBJ2-3 | TRBD1 | TRBV10-3 | - | AITGVGEDTQY
TRBJ2-7 | TRBD2 | TRBV19 | - | ASRGDTPTEQY
TRBJ1-5 | TRBD1 | TRBV2 | - | ASRRDRGAQPQH
TRBJ2-3 | - | TRBV14 | - | ASSQVPPGTDTQY
TRBJ1-5 | - | TRBV4-1 | once | ASSQVGDQPQH
TRBJ1-5 | - | TRBV2 | - | ASSEDRIQPQH
TRBJ2-5 | TRBD2 | TRBV5-5 | - | ASSLVVAGGGETQY
TRBJ1-2 | - | TRBV7-2 | - | ASSSTGQTLYYGYT
TRBJ2-7 | TRBD2 | TRBV19 | - | ASSIRALAGSARTYEQY
TRBJ1-2 | - | TRBV6-6 | - | ASSRIGDVPYGYT
TRBJ1-1 | - | TRBV28 | - | ASRTPENTEAF
TRBJ1-2 | - | TRBV19 | - | ASSKGQGRVGYT
TRBJ2-1 | TRBD2 | TRBV11-2 | - | ASSLAARTSGTVHNEQF
TRBJ1-2 | TRBD1 | TRBV30 | - | AWKRLRDRGLINYGYT
TRBJ2-7 | TRBD2 | TRBV9 | - | ASSTGGLAGSEQY
TRBJ2-5 | TRBD2 | TRBV30 | - | AWSALAGFETQY
TRBJ2-3 | TRBD2 | TRBV6-6 | once | ASSTVGGLVVY